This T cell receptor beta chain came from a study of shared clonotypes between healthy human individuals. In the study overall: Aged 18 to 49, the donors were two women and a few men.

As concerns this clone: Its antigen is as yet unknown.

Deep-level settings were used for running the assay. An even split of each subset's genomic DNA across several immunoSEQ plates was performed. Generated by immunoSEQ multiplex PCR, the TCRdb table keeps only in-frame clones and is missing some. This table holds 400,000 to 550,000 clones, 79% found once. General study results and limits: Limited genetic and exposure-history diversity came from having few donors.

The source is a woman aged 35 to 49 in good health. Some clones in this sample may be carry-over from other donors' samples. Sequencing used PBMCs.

In DNA form, the CDR3 reads TGTGCCAGCAGTGAAACGAGGAATGAGCAGTTCTTC. It codes for CASSETRNEQFF. The chain couples TRBV4-2 to TRBJ2-1; D is unclear. CDR1 LGHNA and CDR2 YNFKEQ come from the germline V gene. V was pared by 6 bases and J by 7 bases, with 10 bases between. CDR3 length: 12 amino acids.